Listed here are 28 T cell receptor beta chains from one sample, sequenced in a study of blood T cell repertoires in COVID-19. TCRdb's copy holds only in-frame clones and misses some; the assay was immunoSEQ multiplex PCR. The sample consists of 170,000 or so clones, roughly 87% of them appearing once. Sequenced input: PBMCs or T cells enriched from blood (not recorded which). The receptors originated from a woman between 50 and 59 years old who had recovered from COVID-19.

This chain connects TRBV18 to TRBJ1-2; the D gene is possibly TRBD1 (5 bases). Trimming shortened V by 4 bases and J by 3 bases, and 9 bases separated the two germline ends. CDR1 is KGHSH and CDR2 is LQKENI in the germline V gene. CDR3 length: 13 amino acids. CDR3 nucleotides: TGTGCCAGCTCACAGGGGTCCTACTATGGCTACACCTTC. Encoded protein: CASSQGSYYGYTF.

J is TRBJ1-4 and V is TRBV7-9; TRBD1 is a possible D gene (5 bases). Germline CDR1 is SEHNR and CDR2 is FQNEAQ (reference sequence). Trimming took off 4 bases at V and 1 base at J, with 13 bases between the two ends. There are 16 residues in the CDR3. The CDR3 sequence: CASSSTNRKTNEKLFF. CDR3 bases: TGTGCCAGCAGCTCAACAAACAGGAAAACTAATGAAAAACTGTTTTTT.

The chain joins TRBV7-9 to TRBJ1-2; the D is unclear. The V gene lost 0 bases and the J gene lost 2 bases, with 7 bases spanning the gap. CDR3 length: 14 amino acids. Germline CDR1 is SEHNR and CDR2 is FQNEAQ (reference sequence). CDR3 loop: CASSLASGNYGYTF. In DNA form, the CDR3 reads TGTGCCAGCAGCTTAGCCTCAGGCAACTATGGCTACACCTTC.

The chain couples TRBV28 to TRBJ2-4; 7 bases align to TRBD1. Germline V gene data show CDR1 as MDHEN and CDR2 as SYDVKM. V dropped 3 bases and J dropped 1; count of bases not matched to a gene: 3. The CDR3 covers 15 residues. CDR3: CASSFAQGAKNIQYF. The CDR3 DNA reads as TGTGCCAGCAGTTTTGCACAGGGGGCCAAAAACATTCAGTACTTC.

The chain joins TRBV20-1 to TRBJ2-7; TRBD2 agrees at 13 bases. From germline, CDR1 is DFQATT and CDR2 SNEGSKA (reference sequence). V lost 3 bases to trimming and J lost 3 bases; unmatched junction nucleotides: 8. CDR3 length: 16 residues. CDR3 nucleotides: TGCAGTGCTAGTCCCCGACTAGCGGGAGGAGGCTACGAGCAGTACTTC. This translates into CSASPRLAGGGYEQYF.

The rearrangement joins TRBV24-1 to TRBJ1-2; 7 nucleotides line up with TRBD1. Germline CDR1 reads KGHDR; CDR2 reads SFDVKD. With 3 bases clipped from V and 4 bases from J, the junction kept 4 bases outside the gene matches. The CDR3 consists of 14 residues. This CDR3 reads CATSDTGQAYGYTF. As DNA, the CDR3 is TGTGCCACCAGTGATACAGGACAGGCCTATGGCTACACCTTC.

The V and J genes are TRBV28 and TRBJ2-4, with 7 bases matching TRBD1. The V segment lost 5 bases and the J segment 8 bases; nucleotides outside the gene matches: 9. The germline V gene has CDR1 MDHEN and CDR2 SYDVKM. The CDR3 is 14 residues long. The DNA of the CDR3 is TGTGCCAGCAGTCAGAATAAGGGGGCGGACATTCAGTACTTC. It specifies CASSQNKGADIQYF.

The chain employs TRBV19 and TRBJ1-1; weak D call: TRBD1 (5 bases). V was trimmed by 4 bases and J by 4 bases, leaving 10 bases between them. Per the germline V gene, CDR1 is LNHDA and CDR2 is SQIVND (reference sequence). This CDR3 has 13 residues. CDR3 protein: CASSNQGGTEAFF. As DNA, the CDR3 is TGTGCCAGTAGTAATCAGGGAGGCACTGAAGCTTTCTTT.

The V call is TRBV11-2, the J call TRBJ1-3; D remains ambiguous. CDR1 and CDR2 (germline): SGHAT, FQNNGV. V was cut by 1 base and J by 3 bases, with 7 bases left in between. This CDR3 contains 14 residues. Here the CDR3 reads CASSLAPLGNTIYF. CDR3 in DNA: TGTGCCAGCAGCTTAGCCCCACTTGGAAACACCATATATTTT.

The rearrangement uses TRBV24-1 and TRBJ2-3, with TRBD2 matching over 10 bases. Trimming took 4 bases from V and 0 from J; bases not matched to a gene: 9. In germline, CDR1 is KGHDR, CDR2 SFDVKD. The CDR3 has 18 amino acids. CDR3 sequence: CATSDSLGTSASTDTQYF. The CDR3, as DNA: TGTGCCACCAGTGACAGTTTGGGGACTAGCGCTAGCACAGATACGCAGTATTTT.

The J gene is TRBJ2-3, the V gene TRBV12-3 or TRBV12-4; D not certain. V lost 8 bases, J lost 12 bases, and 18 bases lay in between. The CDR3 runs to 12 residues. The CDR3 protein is CASGLGPNPQYF. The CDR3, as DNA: TGTGCCAGCGGTCTAGGGCCCAACCCCCAGTATTTT.

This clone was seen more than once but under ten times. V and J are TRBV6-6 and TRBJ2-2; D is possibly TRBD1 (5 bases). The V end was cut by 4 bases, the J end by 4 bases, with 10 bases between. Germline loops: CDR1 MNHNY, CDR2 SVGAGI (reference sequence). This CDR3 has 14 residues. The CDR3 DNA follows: TGTGCCAGCAGTTCCCAGACAGTCACCGGGGAGCTGTTTTTT. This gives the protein CASSSQTVTGELFF.

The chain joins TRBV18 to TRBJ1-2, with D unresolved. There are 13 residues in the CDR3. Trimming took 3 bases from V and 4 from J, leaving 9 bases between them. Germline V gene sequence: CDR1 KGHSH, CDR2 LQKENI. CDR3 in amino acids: CASSPRHLYGYTF. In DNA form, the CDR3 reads TGTGCCAGCTCACCGAGACATCTCTATGGCTACACCTTC.

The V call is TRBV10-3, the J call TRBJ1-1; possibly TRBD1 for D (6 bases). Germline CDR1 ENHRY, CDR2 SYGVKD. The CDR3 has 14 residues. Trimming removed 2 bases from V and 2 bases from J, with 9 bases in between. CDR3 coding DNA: TGTGCCATCAGTGAGAGGGGGACAAACACTGAAGCTTTCTTT. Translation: CAISERGTNTEAFF.

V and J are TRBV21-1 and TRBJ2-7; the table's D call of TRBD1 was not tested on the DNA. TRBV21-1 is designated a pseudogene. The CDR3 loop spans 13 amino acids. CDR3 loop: CASGGRFAYEQYF. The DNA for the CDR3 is TGTGCCAGCGGGGGCAGGTTTGCCTACGAGCAGTACTTC.

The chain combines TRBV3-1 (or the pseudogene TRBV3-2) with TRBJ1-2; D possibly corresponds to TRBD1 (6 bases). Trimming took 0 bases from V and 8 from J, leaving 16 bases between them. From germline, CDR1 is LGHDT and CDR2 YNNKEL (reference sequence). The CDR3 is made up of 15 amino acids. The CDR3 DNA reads TGTGCCAGCAGCCAAGATGCGAACAGGGTTGGAGGCTACACCTTC. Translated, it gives CASSQDANRVGGYTF.

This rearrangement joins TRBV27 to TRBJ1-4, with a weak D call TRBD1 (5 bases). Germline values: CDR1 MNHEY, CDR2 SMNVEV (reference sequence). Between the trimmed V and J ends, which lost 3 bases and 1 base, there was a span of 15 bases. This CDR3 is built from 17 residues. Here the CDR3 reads CASSLGVGRKTNEKLFF. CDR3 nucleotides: TGTGCCAGCAGTTTGGGGGTAGGGAGGAAAACTAATGAAAAACTGTTTTTT.

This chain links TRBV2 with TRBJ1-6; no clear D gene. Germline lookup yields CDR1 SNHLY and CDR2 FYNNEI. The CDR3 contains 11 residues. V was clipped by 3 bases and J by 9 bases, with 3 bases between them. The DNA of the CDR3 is TGTGCCAGCAGTGACTCTTCACCCCTCCACTTT. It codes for CASSDSSPLHF.

The CDR3 spells CASSNKQEAVYGYTF. The DNA of the CDR3 is TGTGCCAGCAGTAACAAACAGGAAGCAGTCTATGGCTACACCTTC. The chain links TRBV2 to TRBJ1-2; D possibly corresponds to TRBD1 (5 bases). The V end was cut by 5 bases, the J end by 4 bases, with 17 bases between. CDR1 and CDR2 from the germline V gene are SNHLY and FYNNEI. The length of the CDR3 is 15 residues.

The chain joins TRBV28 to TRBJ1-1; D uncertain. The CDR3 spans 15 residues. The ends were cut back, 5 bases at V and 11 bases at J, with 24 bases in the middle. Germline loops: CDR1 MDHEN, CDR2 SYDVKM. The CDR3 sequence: CASSPGDRVSRKAFF. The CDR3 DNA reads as TGTGCCAGCAGTCCCGGGGATAGGGTTTCGAGGAAGGCTTTCTTT.

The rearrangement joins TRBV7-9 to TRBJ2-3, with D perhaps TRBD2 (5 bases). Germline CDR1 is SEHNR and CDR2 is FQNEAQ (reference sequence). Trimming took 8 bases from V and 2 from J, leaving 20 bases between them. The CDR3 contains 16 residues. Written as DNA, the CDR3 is TGTGCCAGCGGAGAGTCCACTAGTGCATTCACAGATACGCAGTATTTT. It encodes CASGESTSAFTDTQYF. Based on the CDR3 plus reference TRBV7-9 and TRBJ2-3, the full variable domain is DTGVSQNPRHKITKRGQNVTFRCDPISEHNRLYWYRQTLGQGPEFLTYFQNEAQLEKSRLLSDRFSAERPKGSFSTLEIQRTEQGDSAMYLCASGESTSAFTDTQYFGPGTRLTVL.

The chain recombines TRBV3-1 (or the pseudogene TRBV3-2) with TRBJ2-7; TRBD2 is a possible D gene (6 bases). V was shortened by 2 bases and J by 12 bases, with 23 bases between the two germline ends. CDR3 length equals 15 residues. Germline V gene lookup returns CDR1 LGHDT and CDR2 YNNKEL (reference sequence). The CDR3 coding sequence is TGTGCCAGCAGCCAATGGGTAGCAGCGAGGACTATTCTGTACTTC. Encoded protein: CASSQWVAARTILYF.

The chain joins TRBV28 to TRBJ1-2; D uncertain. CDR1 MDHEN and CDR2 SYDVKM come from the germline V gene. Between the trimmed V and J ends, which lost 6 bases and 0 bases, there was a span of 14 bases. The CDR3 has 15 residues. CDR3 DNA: TGTGCCAGCAGCTCTCGAGCTCCGACTAACTATGGCTACACCTTC. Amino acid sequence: CASSSRAPTNYGYTF.

For the CDR3, the DNA is TGTGCCAGCAGCTTGGTTGACAGGGGAACTGAAGCTTTCTTT. Amino acids: CASSLVDRGTEAFF. The J gene is TRBJ1-1, the V gene TRBV5-6; 8 bases map to TRBD1. V gave up 0 bases and J gave up 5 bases; unmatched junction bases: 3. CDR1 and CDR2 from the germline V gene are SGHDT and YYEEEE. This CDR3 has 14 amino acids.

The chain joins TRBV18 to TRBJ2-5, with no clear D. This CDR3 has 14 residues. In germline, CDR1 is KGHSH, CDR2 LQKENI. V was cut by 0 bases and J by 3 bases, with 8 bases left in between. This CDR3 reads CASSPPRGEETQYF. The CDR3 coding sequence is TGTGCCAGCTCACCACCGCGTGGAGAAGAGACCCAGTACTTC.

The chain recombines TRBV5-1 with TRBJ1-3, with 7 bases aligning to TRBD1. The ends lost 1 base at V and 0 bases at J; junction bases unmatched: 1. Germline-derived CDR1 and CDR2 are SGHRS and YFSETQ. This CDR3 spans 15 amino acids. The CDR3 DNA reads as TGCGCCAGCAGCTTGTCAGGGGGCTCTGGAAACACCATATATTTT. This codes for CASSLSGGSGNTIYF.

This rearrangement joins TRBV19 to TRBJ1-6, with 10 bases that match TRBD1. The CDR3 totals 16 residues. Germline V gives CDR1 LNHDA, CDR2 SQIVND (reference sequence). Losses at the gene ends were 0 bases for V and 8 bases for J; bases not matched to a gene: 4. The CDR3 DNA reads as TGTGCCAGTAGTATAGATGAGACAGGGGGCCATTCACCCCTCCACTTT. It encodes CASSIDETGGHSPLHF.

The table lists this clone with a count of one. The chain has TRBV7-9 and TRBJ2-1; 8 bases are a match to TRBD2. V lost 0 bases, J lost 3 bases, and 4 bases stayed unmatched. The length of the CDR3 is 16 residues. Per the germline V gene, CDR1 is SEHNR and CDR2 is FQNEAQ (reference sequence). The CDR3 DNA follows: TGTGCCAGCAGCTTAGCAGCCGGGAGGGACTACAATGAGCAGTTCTTC. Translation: CASSLAAGRDYNEQFF.